Shown below are 25 T cell receptor beta chains from a single sample sequenced in a study of human T cells and chemical hapten exposure. TCRdb ran MiXCR on the RACE reads and lists one entry per CDR3 protein. This table holds 150,000 to 200,000 distinct CDR3 sequences, around 30% found once. The time point was: patch test 3, about 24 weeks after DPC sensitization. Treatment: therapeutic diphenylcyclopropenone sensitization with weekly scalp DPC. The specimen was whole blood, collected in connection with sensitization to the hapten diphenylcyclopropenone (DPC). The receptor set was obtained from a woman aged 18-29 years with alopecia areata. Some clones in this sample may be carry-over from other donors' samples.

The chain carries TRBV4-3 and TRBJ2-1; no reliable D call. Germline CDR1 is LGHNA and CDR2 is YSLEER. The CDR3 length is 13 residues. Trimming removed 3 bases from V and 6 bases from J, with 9 bases in between. The CDR3 spells CASSHLRINEQFF. CDR3 bases: TGCGCCAGCAGCCACCTACGCATCAATGAGCAGTTCTTC.

The J gene is TRBJ1-1, the V gene TRBV6-2 or TRBV6-3; 8 nucleotides match TRBD1. The length of the CDR3 is 15 residues. CDR1 and CDR2 from the germline V gene are MNHEY and SVGEGT. V dropped 9 bases and J dropped 4; count of bases not matched to a gene: 13. The CDR3 spells CASTEAGTGGTEAFF. Written as DNA, the CDR3 is TGTGCCAGTACCGAAGCCGGGACAGGAGGCACTGAAGCTTTCTTT.

This clonotype was counted only a few times. The V and J genes are TRBV15 and TRBJ2-4; D perhaps matches TRBD2 (5 bases). Germline V gene lookup returns CDR1 LNHNV and CDR2 YYDKDF (reference sequence). V lost 1 base and J 5 bases, leaving 6 bases between the germline ends. The CDR3 has 13 residues. This chain's CDR3 is CATSRAGENIQYF. Written as DNA, the CDR3 is TGTGCCACCAGCAGAGCCGGGGAAAACATTCAGTACTTC.

The V gene is TRBV29-1, the J gene TRBJ1-1; TRBD1 agrees at 10 bases. The junction had 6 bases not matched to a gene; V was cut back by 6 bases and J by 11 bases. The V gene's germline CDR1 is SQVTM and CDR2 ANQGSEA. The CDR3 runs 11 residues. CDR3 DNA: TGCAGCGTCGCCGGGACAGGGGTTGCTTTCTTT. Its translation is CSVAGTGVAFF.

The chain combines TRBV12-3 or TRBV12-4 with TRBJ2-3; 10 bases align to TRBD1. CDR3 length: 15 amino acids. V lost 6 bases to trimming and J lost 6 bases; unmatched junction nucleotides: 9. CDR3 coding DNA: TGTGCCAGCAGCCTAACGGGACAGGGGTCCGATACGCAGTATTTT. Protein: CASSLTGQGSDTQYF.

This clonotype was detected ten times or more. The V and J genes are TRBV20-1 and TRBJ1-5, with D unresolved. Germline values: CDR1 DFQATT, CDR2 SNEGSKA (reference sequence). Trimming removed 4 bases at V and 0 bases at J, with 10 bases between. CDR3 length: 14 amino acids. CDR3 loop: CSAIGINSNQPQHF. As DNA, the CDR3 is TGCAGTGCTATTGGAATCAATAGCAATCAGCCCCAGCATTTT.

The CDR3, as DNA: TGTGCCAGCAACGACAGGGGGGGATCTCTTGAAAAACTGTTTTTT. It specifies CASNDRGGSLEKLFF. V usage is TRBV27 and J usage is TRBJ1-4, with 9 bases lining up with TRBD1. Germline CDR1 reads MNHEY; CDR2 reads SMNVEV (reference sequence). The CDR3 has 15 amino acids. Losses at the gene ends were 7 bases for V and 7 bases for J; bases not matched to a gene: 10.

V gene TRBV4-2 combines with J gene TRBJ2-3, with 9 bases lining up with TRBD2. This CDR3 comprises 16 residues. Looked up from germline, CDR1 is LGHNA and CDR2 is YNFKEQ. J lost 3 bases, V lost 1 base, and 5 bases had no gene match. As DNA, the CDR3 is TGTGCCAGCAGCCAAGGGAAGCGGGAGGAAACAGATACGCAGTATTTT. Its protein product is CASSQGKREETDTQYF.

This clonotype appeared a single time. This chain uses TRBV7-2 with TRBJ1-4; 11 positions match TRBD1. Unmatched junction bases numbered 15, after V lost 5 bases and J lost 4 bases. CDR1 is SGHTA and CDR2 is FQGNSA in the germline V gene. This CDR3 is 19 amino acids long. The CDR3 sequence is CASSRWTGGAQSYNEKLFF. In nucleotides, the CDR3 is TGTGCCAGCAGCCGTTGGACAGGGGGCGCCCAAAGTTATAATGAAAAACTGTTTTTT.

This chain joins TRBV27 and TRBJ1-5; no reliable D call. V lost 5 bases and J lost 7, with 15 bases in between. This CDR3 spans 14 amino acids. The germline CDR1 and CDR2 sequences are MNHEY and SMNVEV (reference sequence). In DNA form, the CDR3 reads TGTGCCAGCAGTCCAAATAAGAATGGACAGCCCCAGCATTTT. Its translation: CASSPNKNGQPQHF.

The chain carries TRBV4-3 and TRBJ2-4; 13 nucleotides align to TRBD2. Looked up from germline, CDR1 is LGHNA and CDR2 is YSLEER. J gave up 0 bases and V 8 bases, and 19 bases lay outside the gene matches. This CDR3 contains 21 residues. The CDR3 DNA is TGCGCCAGCTTTTCCAGGGGGCTAAGGACTAGCGGGAGACTAGCCAAAAACATTCAGTACTTC. This sequence encodes CASFSRGLRTSGRLAKNIQYF.

The CDR3 region is CASSDFGGLYEQYF. The DNA of the CDR3 is TGTGCCAGCAGTGATTTCGGGGGCCTCTACGAGCAGTACTTC. The rearrangement links TRBV6-2 or TRBV6-3 to TRBJ2-7; D possibly uses TRBD1 or TRBD2 (6 bases each). The V and J ends lost 5 bases and 3 bases respectively, with 14 bases between them. Germline lookup yields CDR1 MNHEY and CDR2 SVGEGT. CDR3 length: 14 residues.

J is TRBJ2-2 and V is TRBV3-1, with 7 bases lining up with TRBD1. The germline V gene has CDR1 LGHDT and CDR2 YNNKEL (reference sequence). This CDR3 contains 15 residues. V lost 4 bases and J lost 3; bases outside the gene matches: 5. The CDR3 protein is CASSRYGQDTGELFF. The CDR3 DNA follows: TGTGCCAGCAGCCGGTACGGACAGGACACCGGGGAGCTGTTTTTT.

The chain couples TRBV29-1 to TRBJ2-1; D gene ambiguous. Per the germline V gene, CDR1 is SQVTM and CDR2 is ANQGSEA. V was cut by 4 bases and J by 2 bases, with 12 bases left in between. The CDR3 contains 14 residues. Written as DNA, the CDR3 is TGCAGCGTTGTGAAGGCAGGCGCCTACAATGAGCAGTTCTTC. It translates to CSVVKAGAYNEQFF.

The chain uses TRBV5-1 and TRBJ2-1; TRBD2 is a possible D gene (5 bases). The V and J ends lost 4 bases and 6 bases respectively, with 11 bases between them. Per germline, CDR1 SGHRS and CDR2 YFSETQ. The CDR3 sequence is 13 residues long. The CDR3 loop reads CASSPGLANEQFF. As DNA, the CDR3 is TGCGCCAGCAGCCCTGGACTTGCCAATGAGCAGTTCTTC.

The chain carries TRBV7-9 and TRBJ2-7; no firm D call. V lost 1 base to trimming and J lost 6 bases, with 13 bases between them. This CDR3 has 14 residues. Germline V CDR1 and CDR2: SEHNR, FQNEAQ (reference sequence). The CDR3 DNA reads as TGTGCCAGCAGCTTAGTAGGGCTAGTCAGCGAGCAGTACTTC. Protein sequence: CASSLVGLVSEQYF.

This clonotype showed up many times. This chain links TRBV7-3 with TRBJ2-2; TRBD1 aligns across 7 bases. Germline CDR1 SGHTA, CDR2 FQGTGA. The CDR3 loop spans 15 amino acids. J was trimmed by 6 bases and V by 5 bases; bases with no gene match: 9. The CDR3: CASSQVKGAPGELFF. Here the CDR3 DNA reads TGTGCCAGCAGCCAAGTGAAGGGGGCCCCCGGGGAGCTGTTTTTT.

This clonotype was detected many times. The rearrangement joins TRBV7-9 to TRBJ2-4; TRBD2 matches 7 bases. CDR1 and CDR2 from the germline V gene are SEHNR and FQNEAQ (reference sequence). The V and J ends lost 8 bases and 1 base, in that order; junction bases with no gene match: 5. The CDR3 length is 14 residues. The CDR3, as DNA: TGTGCCAGCGCGGGGGAATATGCCAAAAACATTCAGTACTTC. It is translated as CASAGEYAKNIQYF.

The chain combines TRBV6-2 or TRBV6-3 with TRBJ2-7; D remains unclear. Trimming took off 2 bases at V and 0 bases at J, with 14 bases between the two ends. The length of the CDR3 is 16 residues. Per the germline V gene, CDR1 is MNHEY and CDR2 is SVGEGT. The CDR3 protein is CASSYGFKLASYEQYF. The CDR3 bases are TGTGCCAGCAGTTACGGCTTTAAGCTGGCCTCCTACGAGCAGTACTTC.

The chain couples TRBV6-4 to TRBJ1-6; a weak D match, TRBD1 (6 bases). Trimming removed 6 bases at V and 7 bases at J, with 13 bases between. The CDR3 covers 14 residues. From germline, CDR1 is MRHNA and CDR2 SNTAGT. CDR3 nucleotides: TGTGCCAGCAGCCCGACAGGTCGCAATTCACCCCTCCACTTT. Translation gives CASSPTGRNSPLHF.

This clonotype was picked up many times. The chain has TRBV5-4 and TRBJ2-7; 15 nucleotides agree with TRBD2. J gave up 3 bases and V 4 bases, and 2 bases lay outside the gene matches. CDR1 and CDR2 from the germline V gene are SGHNT and YYREEE (reference sequence). This CDR3 has 15 amino acids. The CDR3 DNA is TGTGCCAGCAGCGGGACTAGCGGGGGGTACTACGAGCAGTACTTC. Its translation is CASSGTSGGYYEQYF.

The genes are TRBV10-3 and TRBJ2-3; TRBD2 matches at 12 bases. CDR1 and CDR2 (germline): ENHRY, SYGVKD. The junction had 3 bases not matched to a gene; V was cut back by 6 bases and J by 2 bases. The CDR3 extends over 15 amino acids. The CDR3 here is CAIRRLAGDTDTQYF. In DNA form, the CDR3 reads TGTGCCATCAGACGACTAGCGGGGGACACAGATACGCAGTATTTT.

This rearrangement joins TRBV12-3 or TRBV12-4 to TRBJ1-5; D call uncertain. Deletions cut 2 bases from V and 9 bases from J, with 8 bases between. This CDR3 spans 12 amino acids. The CDR3 sequence is CASSLFSRPQHF. In DNA, the CDR3 is TGTGCCAGCAGTTTATTTTCTCGGCCCCAGCATTTT.

The table lists this clonotype with a few counts. The rearrangement joins TRBV24-1 to TRBJ2-1; 9 positions match TRBD1. Germline V gives CDR1 KGHDR, CDR2 SFDVKD. J gave up 8 bases and V 4 bases, and 8 bases lay outside the gene matches. This CDR3 is 15 amino acids long. CDR3 sequence (DNA): TGTGCCACCAGTGACACACAGGGGGCTAGGGATGAGCAGTTCTTC. This codes for CATSDTQGARDEQFF.

The sample holds many counts of this clonotype. The chain has TRBV29-1 and TRBJ1-2, with TRBD1 matching 10 bases. Germline loops: CDR1 SQVTM, CDR2 ANQGSEA. The CDR3 sequence is 16 residues long. The V and J ends lost 4 bases and 6 bases, in that order; junction bases with no gene match: 14. CDR3 amino acids: CSVARQGAATRNGYTF. CDR3 nucleotide sequence: TGCAGCGTTGCCCGACAGGGGGCGGCCACTAGGAATGGCTACACCTTC. Variable domain in full (rest from reference TRBV29-1 and TRBJ1-2): SAVISQKPSRDICQRGTSLTIQCQVDSQVTMMFWYRQQPGQSLTLIATANQGSEATYESGFVIDKFPISRPNLTFSTLTVSNMSPEDSSIYLCSVARQGAATRNGYTFGSGTRLTVV.